The present T cell receptor beta chain was sequenced within a study of patients and donors after allogeneic stem cell transplantation (dated by TCRdb to the early 2020s). Libraries were constructed by RT-PCR. The instrument was a NextSeq 550. The raw public reads went through TCRdb reprocessing: fastp at Q25, MiXCR clone calling, in-frame beta chains kept. Each CDR3 protein appears once, grouped with its most common genes and DNA. For this sample there are fewer than 30,000 distinct CDR3 sequences; 7% to 8.5% appear just once. The top ten clonotypes cover about 50% of the sample. There are many counts of this clonotype. The antigen this receptor binds is unknown. It has no much larger one-base neighbor in the sample; base qualities were not kept. From the cysteine through the phenylalanine, the CDR3 covers 14 amino acids. The CDR3 DNA has 42 bases and is translated from base 1. The germline V gene (reference sequence) supplies CDR1 SEHNR and CDR2 FQNEAQ. The junction shows trimming of 0 bases on V and 3 bases on J, plus 9 bases between the germline ends.

The specimen sequenced was blood, either unsorted or a sorted T cell fraction (not recorded which). The rearrangement joined TRBV7-9 to TRBJ2-7; the D gene is possibly TRBD1, with 5 bases matching. This TCR came from a human donor who was either an allogeneic HSCT recipient or a stem cell or donor lymphocyte infusion donor (not recorded which). It is not recorded whose cells these are; they may come from a transplant donor. The sequenced DNA: TGTGCCAGCAGCTTAGCAGGGGTTAACTACGAGCAGTACTTC. This is translated as CASSLAGVNYEQYF. Beyond the CDR3, the reference TRBV7-9 and TRBJ2-7 genes provide the residues; the full variable domain reads: DTGVSQNPRHKITKRGQNVTFRCDPISEHNRLYWYRQTLGQGPEFLTYFQNEAQLEKSRLLSDRFSAERPKGSFSTLEIQRTEQGDSAMYLCASSLAGVNYEQYFGPGTRLTVT.